This TCR beta chain was identified in a study of shared clonotypes between healthy human individuals. Repertoires were generated with immunoSEQ multiplex PCR, while TCRdb's copy carries only in-frame clones and drops some. The table records over 1.4 million clones, roughly 95% of them present only once. The origin of this receptor is a man aged 25 to 40 in good health. Sequencing was carried out using naive CD4+ T cells sorted from blood. Subset specified: CD45RA+ positively selected.

Here the CDR3 DNA reads TGCGCCAGCAGCCAAGTGGGCGGGAGGGCCACAGATACGCAGTATTTT. Its protein product is CASSQVGGRATDTQYF. This sequence joins TRBV4-1 and TRBJ2-3; TRBD2 agrees at 9 bases. Trimming at V came to 1 base and at J to 2 bases, leaving 4 bases not matched to a gene. From germline, CDR1 is MGHRA and CDR2 YSYEKL. The CDR3 is made up of 16 amino acids.